A selection of T cell receptor beta chains follows, all from one sample in a study of tumor and adjacent non-tumor tissue in lung cancer. TCRdb independently ran MiXCR on the multiplex PCR reads; one entry per CDR3 protein. The sample yields roughly 90,000 distinct CDR3 sequences, roughly 77% seen once. Sequenced material: distant non-tumor lung tissue. The receptors were gathered from a woman aged 45-59 years with non-small cell lung cancer. Both conserved end residues are part of each CDR3. D genes are given only for firm matches. Only some rows state a clone size, as once, few, many or a class for expanded clones.

cdr3_nt: TGCGGCATTGCGGCGGGACAGGGGATAGAGCAGTACTTC
cdr3_aa: CGIAAGQGIEQYF
clone_size: -
j_call: TRBJ2-7
v_call: TRBV29-1
d_call: TRBD1

cdr3_nt: TGTGCCAGCAGAAATCTTACTACAGATACGCAGTATTTT
cdr3_aa: CASRNLTTDTQYF
clone_size: -
j_call: TRBJ2-3
v_call: TRBV6-5
d_call: -

cdr3_nt: TGTGCCAGCAGCTTAGGGCGATACACTGAAGCTTTCTTT
cdr3_aa: CASSLGRYTEAFF
clone_size: -
j_call: TRBJ1-1
v_call: TRBV7-9
d_call: -

cdr3_nt: TGCAGTGCCCCCCAGGCCGACAGGGTGAACTACGAGCAGTACTTC
cdr3_aa: CSAPQADRVNYEQYF
clone_size: many
j_call: TRBJ2-7
v_call: TRBV20-1
d_call: TRBD1

cdr3_nt: TGTGCCAGCGTACGGACAGGGGGCTCCTACGAGCAGTACTTC
cdr3_aa: CASVRTGGSYEQYF
clone_size: -
j_call: TRBJ2-7
v_call: TRBV6-1
d_call: TRBD1

cdr3_nt: TGTGCCAGCAGCCCCAGGGACAGCCCCTACGAGCAGTACTTC
cdr3_aa: CASSPRDSPYEQYF
clone_size: many
j_call: TRBJ2-7
v_call: TRBV6-6
d_call: TRBD1

cdr3_nt: TGCGCCAGCATTCCGGGAGGCCACACAGATACGCAGTATTTT
cdr3_aa: CASIPGGHTDTQYF
clone_size: -
j_call: TRBJ2-3
v_call: TRBV6-6
d_call: TRBD2

cdr3_nt: TGTGCCAGCAGTCTAGCGCTCCCCGGCACAGATACGCAGTATTTT
cdr3_aa: CASSLALPGTDTQYF
clone_size: many
j_call: TRBJ2-3
v_call: TRBV6-2/TRBV6-3
d_call: -

cdr3_nt: TGTGCCAGCAGCTTGAGGGGCCACCTAGCGACAGATACACAGTATTTT
cdr3_aa: CASSLRGHLATDTQYF
clone_size: -
j_call: TRBJ2-3
v_call: TRBV11-2
d_call: -

cdr3_nt: TGTGCCAGCCTCCTGGGACTAGCGGGAGTAGGGGGACAGTTCTTC
cdr3_aa: CASLLGLAGVGGQFF
clone_size: -
j_call: TRBJ2-1
v_call: TRBV6-1
d_call: TRBD2

cdr3_nt: TGTACCAGTAGCTTAGGGACAAACACAGTTACGCAGTATTTT
cdr3_aa: CTSSLGTNTVTQYF
clone_size: once
j_call: TRBJ2-3
v_call: TRBV11-2
d_call: -

cdr3_nt: TGCGCCAGCAGTGAGGTTAGGGACGACAATCAGCTCCTGCATTTT
cdr3_aa: CASSEVRDDNQLLHF
clone_size: -
j_call: TRBJ1-5
v_call: TRBV10-2
d_call: -

cdr3_nt: TGTGCAAGCGACTTAGAGGCGGCCAATGAGCAGTTCTTC
cdr3_aa: CASDLEAANEQFF
clone_size: -
j_call: TRBJ2-1
v_call: TRBV11-2
d_call: -

cdr3_nt: TGTGGCAGCAGTCGTGGGGGAGAGACCCAGTACTTC
cdr3_aa: CGSSRGGETQYF
clone_size: -
j_call: TRBJ2-5
v_call: TRBV12-3/TRBV12-4
d_call: -

cdr3_nt: TGCAGTGCTATAGGTACAGGGAGTGAGCAGTTCTTC
cdr3_aa: CSAIGTGSEQFF
clone_size: -
j_call: TRBJ2-1
v_call: TRBV29-1
d_call: -

cdr3_nt: TGCAGCGTTGATCTGGTGAGGGGGTCGGCGAACTATGGCTACACCTTC
cdr3_aa: CSVDLVRGSANYGYTF
clone_size: -
j_call: TRBJ1-2
v_call: TRBV29-1
d_call: -

cdr3_nt: TGTGCCAGCAGCCAAGATGGCAAGGATGGCTACACCTTT
cdr3_aa: CASSQDGKDGYTF
clone_size: -
j_call: TRBJ1-2
v_call: TRBV4-2
d_call: -

cdr3_nt: TGTACCAGCAACCAGAAGAGGAGTAGAAACACTATATATTTT
cdr3_aa: CTSNQKRSRNTIYF
clone_size: -
j_call: TRBJ1-3
v_call: TRBV11-2
d_call: -

cdr3_nt: TGTGCCAGCAGCACGAGGGGGACGGCCCCCTCTGGGGCCAACGTCCTGACTTTC
cdr3_aa: CASSTRGTAPSGANVLTF
clone_size: many
j_call: TRBJ2-6
v_call: TRBV7-9
d_call: -

cdr3_nt: TGTGCCAGCAGTGTAGAATTGGAACTTCCGGGAAACACCTTATATTTT
cdr3_aa: CASSVELELPGNTLYF
clone_size: -
j_call: TRBJ1-3
v_call: TRBV6-1
d_call: -

cdr3_nt: TGTGCCAGCAAGACTCCACGGAGGCGAGACGGGGAGCTGTTTTTT
cdr3_aa: CASKTPRRRDGELFF
clone_size: -
j_call: TRBJ2-2
v_call: TRBV11-2
d_call: -

cdr3_nt: TGTGCCAGCAGTTACTCGAAGTGCGGGGACAAAGAGACACAGTACTTC
cdr3_aa: CASSYSKCGDKETQYF
clone_size: -
j_call: TRBJ2-5
v_call: TRBV6-5
d_call: -

cdr3_nt: TGCAGCGTTGAGGAGATAGGGAGGTACTATGGCCACACCTTC
cdr3_aa: CSVEEIGRYYGHTF
clone_size: many
j_call: TRBJ1-2
v_call: TRBV29-1
d_call: -

cdr3_nt: TGTGCCAGCAGGTCCGGACAGGGCGGTAGAAATGGCTACACCTTC
cdr3_aa: CASRSGQGGRNGYTF
clone_size: -
j_call: TRBJ1-2
v_call: TRBV6-5
d_call: TRBD1

cdr3_nt: TGTGCCAGCACTGCACAGAGCCAAGAGACCCAGTACTTC
cdr3_aa: CASTAQSQETQYF
clone_size: -
j_call: TRBJ2-5
v_call: TRBV6-1
d_call: -